This record concerns one T cell receptor beta chain sequence. Its antigen is unknown. A single record per CDR3 protein comes from TCRdb applying MiXCR to the 5' RACE reads. The data contain approximately 1.8 million distinct CDR3 sequences, less than 40% of them seen just once; the ten biggest clones take up roughly 0.3%. The data belong to a study of identical twins. Study observations and caveats: When twins shared out-of-frame alpha sequences, those sequences had excess low generation probability.

The germline V and J ends were trimmed by 3 bases and 3 bases, with 9 bases remaining between them. This CDR3 has 13 residues. Germline V CDR1 and CDR2: SGHRS, YFSETQ. Healthy Caucasians supplied all donations. The specimen sequenced was cord blood. The genes are TRBV5-1 and TRBJ1-2; weak D call: TRBD1 (6 bases). This receptor was taken from a newborn girl in good health. CDR3 region: CASSYRADYGYTF. The CDR3 bases are TGCGCCAGCAGCTACAGGGCGGACTATGGCTACACCTTC.